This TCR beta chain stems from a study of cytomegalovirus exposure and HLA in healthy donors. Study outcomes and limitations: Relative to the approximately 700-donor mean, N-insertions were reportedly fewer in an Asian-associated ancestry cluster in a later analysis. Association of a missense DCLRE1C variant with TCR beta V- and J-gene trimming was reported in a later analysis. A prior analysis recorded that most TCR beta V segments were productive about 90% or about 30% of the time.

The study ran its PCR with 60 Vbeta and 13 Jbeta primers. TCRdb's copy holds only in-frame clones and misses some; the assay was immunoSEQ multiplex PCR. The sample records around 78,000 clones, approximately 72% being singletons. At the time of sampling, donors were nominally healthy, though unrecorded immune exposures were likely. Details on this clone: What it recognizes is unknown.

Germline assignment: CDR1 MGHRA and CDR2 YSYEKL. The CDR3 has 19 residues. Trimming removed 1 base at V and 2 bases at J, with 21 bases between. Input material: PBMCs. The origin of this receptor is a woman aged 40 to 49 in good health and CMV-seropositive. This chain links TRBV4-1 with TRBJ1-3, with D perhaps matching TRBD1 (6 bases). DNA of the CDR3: TGCGCCAGCAGCCAAGGCCCAGCAAGGGGGACGGCAACTGGAAACACCATATATTTT. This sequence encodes CASSQGPARGTATGNTIYF.